Listed below are T cell receptor beta chains from one sample, sequenced in a study of CD8+ T cells in alopecia areata. Method: immunoSEQ multiplex PCR; TCRdb's copy keeps in-frame clones and lacks some. The data show roughly 120,000 clones, with around 61% seen just once and around 3% held by the top ten. Material for sequencing was CD4+ T cells sorted from blood. Receptors were obtained from a human donor in good health. Each CDR3 is given with its conserved first and last residue. Fields, in order: D gene, V gene, clone size, CDR3 protein. The D gene is left open where the match is weak. Not every row has a clone size; where given, it reads once, few, many or a size class.

d_gene: NA; v_gene: TRBV11-2; abundance: NA; CDR3aa: CASSPGRGHETQYF
d_gene: NA; v_gene: TRBV19; abundance: NA; CDR3aa: CASSLPYRGYTF
d_gene: NA; v_gene: TRBV2; abundance: NA; CDR3aa: CASSVRVTTDTQYF
d_gene: NA; v_gene: TRBV20-1; abundance: NA; CDR3aa: CSARGGSEQYF
d_gene: TRBD1; v_gene: TRBV29-1; abundance: few; CDR3aa: CSVEGRGRGDTQYF
d_gene: TRBD2; v_gene: TRBV29-1; abundance: NA; CDR3aa: CSKLAGGSTDTQYF
d_gene: NA; v_gene: TRBV7-6; abundance: NA; CDR3aa: CASSGGGETQYF
d_gene: NA; v_gene: TRBV6-6; abundance: NA; CDR3aa: CASSSPGANVLTF
d_gene: NA; v_gene: TRBV10-3; abundance: NA; CDR3aa: CAHGIDVGYEQYF
d_gene: TRBD1; v_gene: TRBV5-1; abundance: NA; CDR3aa: CASSLWGQGGTDTQYF
d_gene: NA; v_gene: TRBV30; abundance: NA; CDR3aa: CAWSVGGYAFF
d_gene: NA; v_gene: TRBV6-5; abundance: NA; CDR3aa: CASSYSIWQQETQYF
d_gene: NA; v_gene: TRBV14; abundance: NA; CDR3aa: CASSQDRWRFF
d_gene: TRBD2; v_gene: TRBV11-2; abundance: many; CDR3aa: CASSSRTGGGAKNEQFF
d_gene: NA; v_gene: TRBV7-2; abundance: NA; CDR3aa: CASSLQGTNYGYTF
d_gene: NA; v_gene: TRBV7-2; abundance: NA; CDR3aa: CASSLGGRNQETQYF
d_gene: TRBD1; v_gene: TRBV7-8; abundance: few; CDR3aa: CASSLKSGTGGRYGYTF
d_gene: NA; v_gene: TRBV5-6; abundance: NA; CDR3aa: CASSQNRWTNNEQFF
d_gene: NA; v_gene: TRBV30; abundance: few; CDR3aa: CAWSGASVNIQYF
d_gene: NA; v_gene: TRBV5-6; abundance: NA; CDR3aa: CASSLSPDGTYEQYF
d_gene: NA; v_gene: TRBV29-1; abundance: NA; CDR3aa: CSVSPGGRNQPQHF
d_gene: TRBD2; v_gene: TRBV11-2; abundance: once; CDR3aa: CASSSSRTSTVDEQFF
d_gene: NA; v_gene: TRBV7-9; abundance: medium-sized; CDR3aa: CASSLEPGPAEAFF
d_gene: TRBD2; v_gene: TRBV29-1; abundance: NA; CDR3aa: CSVERTGGTDTQYF
d_gene: TRBD1; v_gene: TRBV5-1; abundance: NA; CDR3aa: CASSRLGQSYGYTF
d_gene: NA; v_gene: TRBV18; abundance: NA; CDR3aa: CASSPQTFGTEAFF
d_gene: NA; v_gene: TRBV29-1; abundance: NA; CDR3aa: CSVEVRDWLKDTEAFF
d_gene: NA; v_gene: TRBV19; abundance: NA; CDR3aa: CASSPRDLQQFF
d_gene: TRBD1; v_gene: TRBV29-1; abundance: NA; CDR3aa: CSGIDRGNQPQHF
d_gene: TRBD2; v_gene: TRBV5-1; abundance: NA; CDR3aa: CASSLLAGASSYNEQFF
d_gene: TRBD2; v_gene: TRBV7-2; abundance: many; CDR3aa: CASSSERGLLNIQYF
d_gene: NA; v_gene: TRBV4-1; abundance: NA; CDR3aa: CASSQAIGQVPYEQYF
d_gene: TRBD2; v_gene: TRBV11-2; abundance: NA; CDR3aa: CASSSGGGTDTQYF
d_gene: NA; v_gene: TRBV29-1; abundance: NA; CDR3aa: CSVDGPRQLSYGYTF
d_gene: TRBD1; v_gene: TRBV5-1; abundance: NA; CDR3aa: CASGLGQGQADTQYF
d_gene: NA; v_gene: TRBV5-6; abundance: once; CDR3aa: CASSLYRGSYEQYF
d_gene: TRBD2; v_gene: TRBV29-1; abundance: NA; CDR3aa: CSVEGLAGGTQYF
d_gene: NA; v_gene: TRBV10-2; abundance: NA; CDR3aa: CASSDRSRINTEAFF
d_gene: TRBD2; v_gene: TRBV15; abundance: NA; CDR3aa: CATSSQRGGLDEQFF
d_gene: TRBD1; v_gene: TRBV30; abundance: NA; CDR3aa: CAWAGTGGFSEQYF
d_gene: TRBD1; v_gene: TRBV29-1; abundance: NA; CDR3aa: CSVRDSYEQYF
d_gene: NA; v_gene: TRBV30; abundance: NA; CDR3aa: CAWSPRGYEQFF
d_gene: TRBD1; v_gene: TRBV30; abundance: NA; CDR3aa: CAWSRGDSFTF
d_gene: TRBD1; v_gene: TRBV15; abundance: NA; CDR3aa: CATSRATGTNYGYTF
d_gene: TRBD1; v_gene: TRBV7-2; abundance: few; CDR3aa: CASSLRLNRGETQYF
d_gene: TRBD1; v_gene: TRBV6-6; abundance: NA; CDR3aa: CASRSGTGSYEQYF
d_gene: NA; v_gene: TRBV5-1; abundance: NA; CDR3aa: CASSLGWGVTEAFF
d_gene: TRBD2; v_gene: TRBV4-2; abundance: NA; CDR3aa: CASSQVAGGNNEQFF
d_gene: NA; v_gene: TRBV7-8; abundance: few; CDR3aa: CASSFPEVYGYTF
d_gene: NA; v_gene: TRBV4-1; abundance: NA; CDR3aa: CASSQEGGYGYTF
d_gene: NA; v_gene: TRBV5-1; abundance: NA; CDR3aa: CASSLLGLAKDYGYTF
d_gene: NA; v_gene: TRBV29-1; abundance: NA; CDR3aa: CSVDSGYTF
d_gene: NA; v_gene: TRBV5-1; abundance: NA; CDR3aa: CASRQEDEQYF
d_gene: TRBD1; v_gene: TRBV2; abundance: NA; CDR3aa: CASRAGTGSHQPQHF
d_gene: NA; v_gene: TRBV7-9; abundance: NA; CDR3aa: CASTARRIASTDTQYF
d_gene: NA; v_gene: TRBV30; abundance: NA; CDR3aa: CAWRGPRQAIYGYTF